One and the same sample provided the 9 T cell receptor beta chains below, sequenced in a study of blood T cell repertoires in COVID-19 (dated by TCRdb to 2019 to 2021). The library was prepared using the immunoSEQ multiplex PCR assay. The source is immuneACCESS, and TCRdb retained only in-frame sequences with V and J called. Part of the clones is not carried over; for the studies checked, unresolved V genes explain less than half of this, and the remainder is unexplained. This sample holds some 180,000 clones; around 76% were observed only once. The ten largest clones represent roughly 7.8% of the sample. Sequenced material: peripheral blood. The receptor source for this set is a woman between 50 and 59 years old with active or convalescent COVID-19.

J is TRBJ2-3 and V is TRBV27, with D possibly matching TRBD2 (5 bases). Germline assignment: CDR1 MNHEY and CDR2 SMNVEV (reference sequence). Trimming shortened V by 4 bases and J by 2 bases, and 13 bases separated the two germline ends. This CDR3 spans 15 amino acids. As DNA, the CDR3 is TGTGCCAGCAGTTACCCCACTAGAATCACAGATACGCAGTATTTT. It codes for CASSYPTRITDTQYF.

This chain links TRBV18 with TRBJ2-3; 13 nucleotides match TRBD2. Germline V gives CDR1 KGHSH, CDR2 LQKENI. J lost 0 bases, V lost 0 bases, and 3 bases had no gene match. The CDR3 runs 18 residues. The CDR3: CASSPPWTSGGSTDTQYF. CDR3 DNA sequence: TGTGCCAGCTCACCACCCTGGACTAGCGGGGGTAGCACAGATACGCAGTATTTT.

This clone turned up a few times. The J gene is TRBJ1-5, the V gene TRBV7-9; weak D call: TRBD1 (5 bases). V lost 3 bases, J lost 0 bases, and 12 bases lay in between. In germline, CDR1 is SEHNR, CDR2 FQNEAQ (reference sequence). This CDR3 has 16 amino acids. The CDR3: CASSFSTAYSNQPQHF. Written as DNA, the CDR3 is TGTGCCAGCAGCTTCTCGACAGCTTATAGCAATCAGCCCCAGCATTTT.

The chain employs TRBV6-5 and TRBJ1-1; 9 bases are shared with TRBD1. The ends lost 4 bases at V and 13 bases at J; junction bases unmatched: 13. The CDR3 extends over 14 amino acids. The germline CDR1 and CDR2 sequences are MNHEY and SVGAGI. CDR3 residues: CASSSRTGVGRDFF. The CDR3 DNA sequence: TGTGCCAGCAGTTCCCGGACAGGGGTTGGGCGGGATTTCTTT.

Comments on this clone: Other DNA sequences in the same sample also yield this CDR3. V is TRBV5-1 and J is TRBJ2-3; 9 positions match TRBD2. J was trimmed by 4 bases and V by 2 bases; bases with no gene match: 5. CDR1 is SGHRS and CDR2 is YFSETQ in the germline V gene. CDR3 length: 15 amino acids. CDR3 sequence: CASSLGLAGADTQYF. The CDR3 nucleotides read TGCGCCAGCAGCTTAGGGTTAGCGGGAGCAGATACGCAGTATTTT.

The genes are TRBV4-2 and TRBJ1-1; the match to TRBD1 covers 10 bases. The CDR3 totals 18 residues. Germline V gene data show CDR1 as LGHNA and CDR2 as YNFKEQ. J gave up 0 bases and V 4 bases, and 11 bases lay outside the gene matches. The CDR3 sequence: CASSREPGQGYMNTEAFF. CDR3 nucleotide sequence: TGTGCCAGCAGCCGGGAACCGGGACAGGGGTACATGAACACTGAAGCTTTCTTT.

V gene TRBV10-3 combines with J gene TRBJ1-5; 7 bases map to TRBD1. The CDR3 totals 16 residues. CDR1 is ENHRY and CDR2 is SYGVKD in the germline V gene. V lost 0 bases and J lost 1; bases outside the gene matches: 3. CDR3 residues: CAISESQGVSNQPQHF. CDR3 DNA: TGTGCCATCAGTGAGTCGCAGGGGGTAAGCAATCAGCCCCAGCATTTT.

This clone was picked up a small number of times. The rearrangement links TRBV27 to TRBJ2-7; tentatively, D is TRBD1 (6 bases). Trimming pared 4 bases from V and 3 bases from J, leaving 16 bases between. The CDR3 consists of 15 residues. CDR1 and CDR2 from the germline V gene are MNHEY and SMNVEV (reference sequence). CDR3 coding DNA: TGTGCCAGCAGTTCCCACTCGACAGGTAACTACGAGCAGTACTTC. Its translation is CASSSHSTGNYEQYF.

CDR3 DNA sequence: TGTGCCAGCAGCCGTAGGGGGTCAGATACGCAGTATTTT. Protein product: CASSRRGSDTQYF. The V and J genes are TRBV7-6 and TRBJ2-3; tentatively, D is TRBD1 (6 bases). The germline V gene encodes CDR1 SGHVS and CDR2 FNYEAQ. V lost 5 bases and J 4 bases, leaving 10 bases between the germline ends. There are 13 residues in the CDR3.